One and the same sample provided the 7 T cell receptor beta chains below, sequenced in a study of T-cell memory formation after mild COVID-19. TCRdb independently ran MiXCR on the 5' RACE reads; one entry per CDR3 protein. The data hold 50,000 to 60,000 distinct CDR3 sequences, with around 30% observed a single time. The sample was PBMCs or a T cell subset sorted from them (not recorded which). These receptors were obtained from a man between 18 and 29 years old who had mild COVID-19 (a few samples of this study predate the infection). Cell type and time point are not known.

This clonotype was detected a few times. This sequence joins TRBV12-3 or TRBV12-4 and TRBJ2-2; D unresolved. The V gene lost 6 bases and the J gene lost 0 bases, with 11 bases spanning the gap. The CDR3 has 15 residues. For the CDR3, the DNA is TGTGCCAGCAGAGAGGAAGCCTCGAACACCGGGGAGCTGTTTTTT. It yields the protein CASREEASNTGELFF.

This clonotype was seen more than once but under ten times. V gene TRBV7-9 combines with J gene TRBJ2-5; 8 nucleotides align to TRBD2. CDR3 length: 12 amino acids. The germline CDR1 and CDR2 sequences are SEHNR and FQNEAQ (reference sequence). V shed 10 bases and J 3 bases; nucleotides not matched to a gene: 4. The CDR3 coding sequence is TGTGCCAACGGGGGGGTCGAAGAGACCCAGTACTTC. It is translated as CANGGVEETQYF.

This clonotype was recorded a few times. The chain employs TRBV5-1 and TRBJ2-7; TRBD2 is a possible D gene (6 bases). CDR1 and CDR2 from the germline V gene are SGHRS and YFSETQ. This CDR3 has 13 amino acids. Trimming pared 4 bases from V and 3 bases from J, leaving 11 bases between. The CDR3 DNA follows: TGCGCCAGCAGCCTACTGGGACTCTACGAGCAGTACTTC. The encoded protein is CASSLLGLYEQYF.

V usage is TRBV29-1 and J usage is TRBJ2-2; D is uncertain. This CDR3 region has 14 residues. Per germline, CDR1 SQVTM and CDR2 ANQGSEA. The V end lost 8 bases, the J end lost 3 bases, and 16 bases lay between the germline ends. The CDR3 sequence: CSTEDGPDTGELFF. The CDR3 DNA reads as TGCAGCACCGAGGACGGACCGGACACCGGGGAGCTGTTTTTT.

This clonotype was found a few times. V gene TRBV28 combines with J gene TRBJ2-3; 9 positions match TRBD2. The CDR3 covers 15 residues. The junction had 9 bases not matched to a gene; V was cut back by 6 bases and J by 5 bases. Germline V lookup: CDR1 MDHEN, CDR2 SYDVKM. The CDR3 loop is CASSPDGLALDTQYF. CDR3 nucleotide sequence: TGTGCCAGCAGCCCTGACGGACTAGCGCTAGATACGCAGTATTTT. The whole variable domain, filled in from reference TRBV28 and TRBJ2-3, reads DVKVTQSSRYLVKRTGEKVFLECVQDMDHENMFWYRQDPGLGLRLIYFSYDVKMKEKGDIPEGYSVSREKKERFSLILESASTNQTSMYLCASSPDGLALDTQYFGPGTRLTVL.

The rearrangement links TRBV9 to TRBJ1-2; D is ambiguous. The V end was cut by 5 bases, the J end by 4 bases, with 9 bases between. The germline V gene encodes CDR1 SGDLS and CDR2 YYNGEE. The CDR3 has 12 residues. CDR3 loop: CASSPASYGYTF. CDR3 nucleotide sequence: TGTGCCAGCAGTCCGGCAAGCTATGGCTACACCTTC. Complete variable domain (other parts from reference TRBV9 and TRBJ1-2): DSGVTQTPKHLITATGQRVTLRCSPRSGDLSVYWYQQSLDQGLQFLIQYYNGEERAKGNILERFSAQQFPDLHSELNLSSLELGDSALYFCASSPASYGYTFGSGTRLTVV.

The V and J genes are TRBV10-3 and TRBJ1-6; D is uncertain. The CDR3 is 14 amino acids. Germline CDR1 is ENHRY and CDR2 is SYGVKD. Trimming took off 2 bases at V and 7 bases at J, with 9 bases between the two ends. The CDR3 region has the DNA TGTGCCATCAGTGAGCCCATTACCAATTCACCCCTCCACTTT. It translates to CAISEPITNSPLHF.